Shown below are 18 T cell receptor beta chains from a single sample sequenced in a study of control samples from healthy donors and cancer patients. Sequencing was performed with immunoSEQ multiplex PCR; in TCRdb, only in-frame clones are kept and a portion is missing. The table shows about 140,000 clones, with about 90% occurring only once. Material for sequencing was blood. Source of these receptors: a man aged 18-30 years in good health.

This clone was detected only a few times. The chain couples TRBV5-5 to TRBJ1-2; 8 bases fit TRBD1. The CDR3 is made up of 12 amino acids. Trimming took 5 bases from V and 8 from J; bases not matched to a gene: 5. CDR1 and CDR2 from the germline V gene are SGHKS and YYEKEE (reference sequence). The CDR3 here is CASSLDRDGYTF. CDR3 nucleotide sequence: TGTGCCAGCAGTCTGGACAGGGACGGCTACACCTTC. The full variable domain, completed using reference TRBV5-5 and TRBJ1-2, is DAGVTQSPTHLIKTRGQQVTLRCSPISGHKSVSWYQQVLGQGPQFIFQYYEKEERGRGNFPDRFSARQFPNYSSELNVNALLLGDSALYLCASSLDRDGYTFGSGTRLTVV.

This clone was counted a single time. The V and J genes are TRBV3-1 (or the pseudogene TRBV3-2) and TRBJ1-5; the D is unclear. The CDR3 extends over 14 amino acids. CDR1 and CDR2 (germline): LGHDT, YNNKEL (reference sequence). V was trimmed by 0 bases and J by 4 bases, leaving 7 bases between them. The CDR3 DNA reads as TGTGCCAGCAGCCAAGACCAGCTAAATCAGCCCCAGCATTTT. This encodes CASSQDQLNQPQHF.

The CDR3, as DNA: TGTGCCTCCGGAGGCTACGGGGGAGCGGAGACCCAGTACTTC. Its translation is CASGGYGGAETQYF. The chain couples TRBV30 to TRBJ2-5; perhaps TRBD2 as D (6 bases). Germline CDR1 reads GTSNPN; CDR2 reads SVGIG (reference sequence). The CDR3 is 14 residues long. V was shortened by 7 bases and J by 5 bases, with 20 bases between the two germline ends.

The chain combines TRBV4-2 with TRBJ1-5, with D uncertain. The V and J ends lost 0 bases and 5 bases respectively, with 14 bases between them. The germline V gene encodes CDR1 LGHNA and CDR2 YNFKEQ. The CDR3 has 16 amino acids. The DNA of the CDR3 is TGTGCCAGCAGCCAAGATAGGGCAGGAGGTCATCAGCCCCAGCATTTT. Its translation: CASSQDRAGGHQPQHF.

V usage is TRBV2 and J usage is TRBJ1-2; D is perhaps TRBD1 (6 bases). The CDR3 extends over 14 amino acids. Trimming took off 8 bases at V and 0 bases at J, with 13 bases between the two ends. Germline assignment: CDR1 SNHLY and CDR2 FYNNEI. As DNA, the CDR3 is TGTGCCAGCGGCCGGGACAACTCTAACTATGGCTACACCTTC. Translation gives CASGRDNSNYGYTF.

This clone was counted a single time. The gene calls are TRBV29-1 and TRBJ1-5; 7 bases map to TRBD1. Germline CDR1 reads SQVTM; CDR2 reads ANQGSEA. V was clipped by 2 bases and J by 4 bases; unmatched bases: 2. The CDR3 extends over 13 amino acids. For the CDR3, the DNA is TGCAGCGTTGAACAGGGGGTAAATCAGCCCCAGCATTTT. This encodes CSVEQGVNQPQHF.

This clone was recorded once. The genes are TRBV9 and TRBJ1-1; TRBD1 matches at 9 bases. This CDR3 has 15 amino acids. The germline gives CDR1 SGDLS, CDR2 YYNGEE. V dropped 3 bases and J dropped 0; count of bases not matched to a gene: 3. CDR3 sequence: CASSGRTGVNTEAFF. DNA for the CDR3: TGTGCCAGCAGCGGAAGGACAGGGGTGAACACTGAAGCTTTCTTT.

The count of this clone is one. The chain links TRBV6-5 to TRBJ1-2; D unclear. V lost 6 bases to trimming and J lost 1 base, with 9 bases between them. The CDR3 is 13 amino acids. Germline V CDR1 and CDR2: MNHEY, SVGAGI. The CDR3 spells CASRRSDNYGYTF. For the CDR3, the DNA is TGTGCCAGCAGGAGGAGTGATAACTATGGCTACACCTTC.

This clone has only one observation. For the CDR3, the DNA is TGTGCCAGCAGTTTATTTGGGGAGACAGCTTTCTTT. Translating it yields CASSLFGETAFF. The chain links TRBV28 to TRBJ1-1, with D uncertain. The CDR3 length is 12 residues. V lost 1 base to trimming and J lost 10 bases, with 10 bases between them. Germline CDR1 MDHEN, CDR2 SYDVKM.

The rearrangement joins TRBV5-1 to TRBJ1-4; D might be TRBD1 (6 bases). V gave up 0 bases and J gave up 7 bases, with 13 bases separating them. This CDR3 has 15 amino acids. The V gene's germline CDR1 is SGHRS and CDR2 YFSETQ. CDR3 sequence (DNA): TGCGCCAGCAGCTTGGCGGGTTACAGGGCTGAAAAACTGTTTTTT. It encodes CASSLAGYRAEKLFF.

The J gene is TRBJ2-7, the V gene TRBV5-1, with TRBD2 as a possible D gene (5 bases). V lost 1 base, J lost 5 bases, and 13 bases lay in between. Germline CDR1 reads SGHRS; CDR2 reads YFSETQ. This CDR3 has 14 residues. DNA for the CDR3: TGCGCCAGCAGCTTGAATCTCGGGGTCCACGAGCAGTACTTC. Amino acid sequence: CASSLNLGVHEQYF.

The V and J genes are TRBV7-9 and TRBJ2-7; 10 bases match TRBD1. The V gene's germline CDR1 is SEHNR and CDR2 FQNEAQ (reference sequence). The CDR3 has 14 amino acids. V lost 1 base, J lost 6 bases, and 3 bases stayed unmatched. The DNA of the CDR3 is TGTGCCAGCAGCTTAGTGGACAGGGGGATCGAGCAGTACTTC. Amino acid sequence: CASSLVDRGIEQYF.

The rearrangement joins TRBV4-1 to TRBJ2-2; 7 bases are shared with TRBD1. Germline CDR1 and CDR2: MGHRA and YSYEKL. The CDR3 runs to 16 residues. Trimming removed 1 base from V and 5 bases from J; junction bases left unmatched: 7. Here the CDR3 reads CASSQVVLQGTGELFF. The CDR3 DNA sequence: TGCGCCAGCAGCCAAGTGGTGCTACAGGGGACCGGGGAGCTGTTTTTT.

V usage is TRBV4-1 and J usage is TRBJ1-3; D perhaps matches TRBD1 (5 bases). Trimming pared 3 bases from V and 3 bases from J, leaving 9 bases between. Germline V gene sequence: CDR1 MGHRA, CDR2 YSYEKL. CDR3 length equals 14 residues. The CDR3 DNA reads as TGCGCCAGCAGCCACGTGGGACTTGGAAACACCATATATTTT. Its translation is CASSHVGLGNTIYF.

This clone was detected once. The V call is TRBV9, the J call TRBJ1-2; possibly TRBD1 for D (6 bases). This CDR3 spans 16 amino acids. Trimming took off 0 bases at V and 4 bases at J, with 16 bases between the two ends. Germline CDR1 is SGDLS and CDR2 is YYNGEE. CDR3 sequence reads: CASSVGVAGGAYGYTF. CDR3 sequence (DNA): TGTGCCAGCAGCGTAGGAGTCGCGGGGGGCGCCTATGGCTACACCTTC.

The chain recombines TRBV21-1 with TRBJ1-5. TRBV21-1 represents a pseudogene. The CDR3 consists of 14 residues. The CDR3 DNA is TGTGCCAGCAGCAAAGTCCCCCGGAGGGAGCCCCAGCATTTT. Translating gives CASSKVPRREPQHF.

The rearrangement uses TRBV10-2 and TRBJ1-5, with D uncertain. This CDR3 contains 16 residues. Germline V lookup: CDR1 WSHSY, CDR2 SAAADI. V was clipped by 2 bases and J by 13 bases, with 24 bases between them. The CDR3 loop reads CASSENIGPVTVSQHF. CDR3 DNA: TGCGCCAGCAGTGAGAATATCGGGCCAGTGACTGTCAGTCAGCATTTT.

The chain combines TRBV6-4 with TRBJ2-1; TRBD2 aligns across 10 bases. Germline trimming cut 6 bases from V and 2 bases from J; bases unmatched to any gene: 4. There are 15 residues in the CDR3. CDR1 is MRHNA and CDR2 is SNTAGT in the germline V gene. CDR3: CASSPSGRAYNEQFF. CDR3 bases: TGTGCCAGCAGCCCTAGCGGGAGAGCCTACAATGAGCAGTTCTTC.